This T cell receptor (beta chain) is drawn from a study of blood T cell repertoires in COVID-19 (dated by TCRdb to about 2020). Regarding the research as a whole: Samples covering the acute and convalescent phases of COVID-19 were provided by collaborators in the United States, Italy and Spain. The prospective study material was composed of cDNA or gDNA derived from T cells, B-cell-depleted T cells, or PBMCs. The dataset comprised deeply sampled blood TCRbeta repertoires from subjects exposed to, actively infected with, or recovered from COVID-19. The repertoires were released in a freely available public database meant as a resource for research on the immune response to SARS-CoV-2. The samples were drawn from two sources: the first 160 participants of the ongoing ImmuneRACE study, and some 1,300 subjects contributed by 6 global collaborators. Nearly every sample came with metadata listing a de-identified subject ID, COVID-19 status, age in years and sex. Where HLA class I and class II types were available, the types were taken from metadata supplied by the sample provider, not from assay-based typing. Beyond this particular receptor, the publication reports: The quantity of clinical and demographic metadata differed by source and by participant and was supplied without curation.

Note on this clone: There is no known antigen for this receptor. No base quality information exists; no much larger clone differs at one position.

The CDR3 holds 15 amino acids from the cysteine to the phenylalanine. Of the read, only the CDR3 DNA is kept; its 45 bases are in frame from base 1. Between the V and J ends, shortened by 0 bases and 0 bases respectively, the junction contains 6 bases. For CDR1 and CDR2, the germline V gene lists LGHNA and YSLEER. At one collaborating source in Seattle, patients were enrolled during active infection and were followed longitudinally through the course of disease. The collaborating institutions used their own protocols to collect whole blood in K2EDTA tubes. For TCRbeta analysis, collaborators shipped samples in one of three forms: frozen whole blood, isolated PBMCs, or DNA extracted from either of those sample types. TCRbeta CDR3 regions were amplified from genomic DNA by means of the immunoSEQ Assay, a bias-controlled multiplex PCR. The original pipeline was this. Nucleated cell counts per sample were estimated from amplification of reference gene primers within the assay. To quantify the absolute abundance of each unique TCRbeta CDR3 rearrangement, sequence reads were collapsed and filtered. For each sample, productive Simpson clonality was calculated as the square root of Simpson's diversity index over productive rearrangements. The immuneACCESS repertoire file appears here via TCRdb, limited to in-frame rearrangements. These files lack a portion of the clones; in checked studies, under half of the deficit traces to unresolved V genes, and the cause of the others is not known. The DNA gave D and trimming, while V, J and clone size come from that table. The sample table contains tens of thousands of clones; only one count was recorded for about four fifths of them. 11% of the sample is held by the ten biggest clonotypes.

Sequences were obtained from peripheral blood. This TCR came from a man aged 80 or over with COVID-19, enrolled during active disease. The rearrangement combines TRBV4-3 with TRBJ1-3, with no confidently assigned D gene. The DNA is TGCGCCAGCAGCCAAGATAAGAGCTCTGGAAACACCATATATTTT. Its protein product is CASSQDKSSGNTIYF.